The entry below gives a single TCR beta chain sequence along with its context. This sample is drawn from a study of control samples from healthy donors and cancer patients. Germline values: CDR1 SGHRS, CDR2 YFSETQ. The CDR3 consists of 12 residues. The V and J ends lost 0 bases and 7 bases respectively, with 7 bases between them. Sequencing was performed with immunoSEQ multiplex PCR; in TCRdb, only in-frame clones are kept and a portion is missing. Here the sample spans 190,000 or so clones, 90% to 95% being singletons. The source of this sequence is a man aged 18 to 30 in good health. The specimen was blood. V is TRBV5-1 and J is TRBJ1-1; no firm D call. CDR3 region: CASSLGVSEAFF. The CDR3 DNA sequence: TGCGCCAGCAGCTTGGGGGTAAGTGAAGCTTTCTTT.